These T cell receptor beta chains were read from a single sample in a study of OX40 agonist ivuxolimab in advanced cancers. The data were produced by immunoSEQ multiplex PCR, yet TCRdb's version contains in-frame clones alone and is incomplete. This sample has around 75,000 clones, with under 90% found just once. Material: CD4+ or CD8+ T cells sorted from blood, obtained in a trial of the OX40 agonist ivuxolimab. These receptors all stem from an adult with an advanced solid tumor such as melanoma, head and neck, liver or kidney cancer. Both conserved end residues are part of each CDR3. The D gene is left open where the match is weak. Some rows have no size entry. The others give once, few or many, or a class for an expanded clone.

V: TRBV19; D: TRBD1; length: 16; size: NA; J: TRBJ2-3; CDR3: CASSIPGTGTPDTQYF; DNA: TGTGCCAGTAGTATTCCCGGGACAGGGACTCCAGATACGCAGTATTTT
V: TRBV5-1; D: NA; length: 13; size: NA; J: TRBJ2-5; CDR3: CASSFRPPETQYF; DNA: TGCGCCAGCAGCTTTCGGCCTCCAGAGACCCAGTACTTC
V: TRBV7-9; D: TRBD1; length: 16; size: NA; J: TRBJ2-5; CDR3: CASSSTRGTGEETQYF; DNA: TGTGCCAGCAGCTCGACGCGTGGGACAGGGGAGGAGACCCAGTACTTC
V: TRBV18; D: TRBD1; length: 15; size: NA; J: TRBJ2-5; CDR3: CASSPVTGVGETQYF; DNA: TGTGCCAGCTCACCGGTAACAGGGGTAGGAGAGACCCAGTACTTC
V: TRBV2; D: NA; length: 15; size: NA; J: TRBJ2-7; CDR3: CASRTRTGRGYEQYF; DNA: TGTGCCAGCAGGACCCGAACAGGGAGGGGCTACGAGCAGTACTTC
V: TRBV5-1; D: NA; length: 13; size: NA; J: TRBJ2-3; CDR3: CASRPSGTDTQYF; DNA: TGCGCCAGCAGACCCAGCGGCACAGATACGCAGTATTTT
V: TRBV5-1; D: NA; length: 13; size: NA; J: TRBJ2-5; CDR3: CASSLGQEETQYF; DNA: TGCGCCAGCAGCTTGGGACAGGAAGAGACCCAGTACTTC
V: TRBV5-1; D: TRBD2; length: 14; size: NA; J: TRBJ2-7; CDR3: CASSSSGRRHEQYF; DNA: TGCGCCAGCAGCTCTAGCGGGAGAAGGCACGAGCAGTACTTC
V: TRBV11-3; D: NA; length: 17; size: NA; J: TRBJ2-1; CDR3: CASSLRPRTVGKNEQFF; DNA: TGTGCCAGCAGCTTAAGGCCCCGCACAGTGGGAAAGAATGAGCAGTTCTTC
V: TRBV12-5; D: NA; length: 14; size: few; J: TRBJ1-1; CDR3: CASGSPPMNTEAFF; DNA: TGTGCTAGTGGATCCCCACCGATGAACACTGAAGCTTTCTTT
V: TRBV6-6; D: NA; length: 13; size: NA; J: TRBJ1-5; CDR3: CASSFELSGPQHF; DNA: TGTGCCAGCAGTTTCGAACTCTCGGGGCCCCAGCATTTT
V: TRBV7-2; D: TRBD2; length: 18; size: few; J: TRBJ2-2; CDR3: CASSLGGSGDPSTGELFF; DNA: TGTGCCAGCAGCTTAGGGGGTAGCGGGGACCCGAGCACCGGGGAGCTGTTTTTT